This T cell receptor (beta chain) comes out of a study of blood T cells in healthy people across ages. Study-level points and caveats: Versus aged donors, long-lived donors had higher diversity and more naive CD4+ cells. Underestimates were what the diversity estimates from one million T cells were considered to be.

CDR3 size: 15 residues. Germline CDR1 ENHRY, CDR2 SYGVKD. Trimming took 5 bases from V and 4 from J; bases not matched to a gene: 8. About this clonotype: Its target is unknown.

PCR was performed a second time for roughly 6 to 12 cycles using a sample-barcoded 5' primer and a J-beta primer mix. Each CDR3 protein gets one entry after TCRdb re-called the 5' RACE reads with MiXCR. The table records approximately 320,000 distinct CDR3 sequences, around 29% of them present only once. The chain employs TRBV10-3 and TRBJ2-3, with 8 nucleotides matching TRBD2. The material sequenced was blood. The sequence came from an older woman in good health. The CDR3 spells CAISTSGLGADTQYF. The CDR3 bases are TGTGCCATCAGTACTAGCGGCTTGGGTGCAGATACGCAGTATTTT.